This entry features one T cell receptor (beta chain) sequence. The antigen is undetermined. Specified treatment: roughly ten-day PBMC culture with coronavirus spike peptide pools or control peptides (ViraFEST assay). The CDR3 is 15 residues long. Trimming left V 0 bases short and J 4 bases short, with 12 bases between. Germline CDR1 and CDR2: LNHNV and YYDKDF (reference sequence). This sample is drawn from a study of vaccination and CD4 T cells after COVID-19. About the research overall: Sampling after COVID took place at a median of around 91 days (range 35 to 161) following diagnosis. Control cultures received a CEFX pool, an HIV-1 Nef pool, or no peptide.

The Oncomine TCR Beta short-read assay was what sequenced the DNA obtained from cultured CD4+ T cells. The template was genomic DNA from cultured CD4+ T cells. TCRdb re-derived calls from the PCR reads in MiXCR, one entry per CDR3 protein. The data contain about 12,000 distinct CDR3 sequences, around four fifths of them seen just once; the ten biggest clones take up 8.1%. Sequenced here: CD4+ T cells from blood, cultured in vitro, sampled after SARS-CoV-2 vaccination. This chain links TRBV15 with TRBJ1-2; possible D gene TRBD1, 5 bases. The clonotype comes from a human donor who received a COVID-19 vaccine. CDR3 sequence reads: CATSREGTPLYGYTF. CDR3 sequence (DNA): TGTGCCACCAGCAGAGAGGGGACCCCCCTCTATGGCTACACCTTC.